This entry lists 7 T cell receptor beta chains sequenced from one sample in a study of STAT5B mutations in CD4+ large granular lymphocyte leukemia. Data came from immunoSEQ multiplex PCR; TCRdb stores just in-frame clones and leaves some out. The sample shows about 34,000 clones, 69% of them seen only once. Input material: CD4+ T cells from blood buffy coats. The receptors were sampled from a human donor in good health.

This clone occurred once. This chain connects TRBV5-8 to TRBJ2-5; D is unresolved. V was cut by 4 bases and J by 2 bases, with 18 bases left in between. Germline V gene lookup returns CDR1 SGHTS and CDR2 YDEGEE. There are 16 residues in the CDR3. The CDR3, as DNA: TGTGCCAGCAGCCAACCTCAATGGGGTCGACAAGAGACCCAGTACTTC. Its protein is CASSQPQWGRQETQYF.

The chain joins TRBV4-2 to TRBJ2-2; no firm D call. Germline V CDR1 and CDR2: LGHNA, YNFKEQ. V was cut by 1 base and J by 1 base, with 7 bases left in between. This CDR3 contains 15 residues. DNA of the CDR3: TGTGCCAGCAGCCAAGGATGGGGGAACACCGGGGAGCTGTTTTTT. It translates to CASSQGWGNTGELFF.

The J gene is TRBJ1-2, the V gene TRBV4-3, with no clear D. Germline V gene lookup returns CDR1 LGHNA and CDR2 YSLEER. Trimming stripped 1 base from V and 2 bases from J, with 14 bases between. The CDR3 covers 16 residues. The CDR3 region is CASSQARASPNYGYTF. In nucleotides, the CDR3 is TGCGCCAGCAGCCAAGCTCGAGCCAGCCCCAACTATGGCTACACCTTC.

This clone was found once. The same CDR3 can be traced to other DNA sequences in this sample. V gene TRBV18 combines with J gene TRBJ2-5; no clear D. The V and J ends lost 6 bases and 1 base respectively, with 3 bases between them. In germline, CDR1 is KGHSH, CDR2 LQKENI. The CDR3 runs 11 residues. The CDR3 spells CASSPQETQYF. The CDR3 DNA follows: TGTGCCAGCTCCCCCCAAGAGACCCAGTACTTC. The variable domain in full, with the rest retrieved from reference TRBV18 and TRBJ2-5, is NAGVMQNPRHLVRRRGQEARLRCSPMKGHSHVYWYRQLPEEGLKFMVYLQKENIIDESGMPKERFSAEFPKEGPSILRIQQVVRGDSAAYFCASSPQETQYFGPGTRLLVL.

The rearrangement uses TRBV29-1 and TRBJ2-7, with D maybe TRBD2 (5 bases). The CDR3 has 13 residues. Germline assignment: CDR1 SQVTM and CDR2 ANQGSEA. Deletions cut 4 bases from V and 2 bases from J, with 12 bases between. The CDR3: CSVGRELAYEQYF. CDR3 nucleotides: TGCAGCGTTGGGAGAGAACTAGCCTACGAGCAGTACTTC.

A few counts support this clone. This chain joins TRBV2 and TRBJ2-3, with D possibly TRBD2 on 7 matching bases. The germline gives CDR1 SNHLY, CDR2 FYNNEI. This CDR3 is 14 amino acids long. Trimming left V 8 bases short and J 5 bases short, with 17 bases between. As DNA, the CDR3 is TGTGCCAGCGCCTTGGCGGGGGCGGGAGATACGCAGTATTTT. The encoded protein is CASALAGAGDTQYF. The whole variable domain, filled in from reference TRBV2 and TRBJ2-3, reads EPEVTQTPSHQVTQMGQEVILRCVPISNHLYFYWYRQILGQKVEFLVSFYNNEISEKSEIFDDQFSVERPDGSNFTLKIRSTKLEDSAMYFCASALAGAGDTQYFGPGTRLTVL.

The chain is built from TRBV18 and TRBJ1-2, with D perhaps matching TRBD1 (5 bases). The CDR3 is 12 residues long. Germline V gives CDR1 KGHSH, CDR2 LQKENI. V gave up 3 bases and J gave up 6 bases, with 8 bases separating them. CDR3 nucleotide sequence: TGTGCCAGCTCACCGGGCAGGGATGGCTACACCTTC. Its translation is CASSPGRDGYTF.